The entry below gives a single T cell receptor (beta chain) sequence along with its context. This entry comes from a study of shared clonotypes between healthy human individuals. Germline V gene data show CDR1 as MGHRA and CDR2 as YSYEKL. V dropped 0 bases and J dropped 7 bases, with 18 bases sitting between them. CDR3 size: 16 residues. Sequencing was performed with immunoSEQ multiplex PCR; in TCRdb, only in-frame clones are kept and a portion is missing. There are 2 million to 2.5 million clones in the sample; approximately 94% occur only once, and 0.1% to 0.15% lies in the top ten. J is TRBJ1-2 and V is TRBV4-1; D gene unclear. The sample taken for sequencing was naive CD4+ T cells sorted from blood. Regarding subset: CD45RA+ positively selected. This receptor was taken from a man in his late teens or twenties in good health. This CDR3 reads CASSQETALTSAGYTF. The CDR3 DNA is TGCGCCAGCAGCCAAGAGACCGCGCTTACCTCAGCTGGCTACACCTTC.